This TCR beta chain was sequenced during a study of T-cell memory formation after mild COVID-19. The overall study: Largely, the TCR clusters proved donor specific.

Via MiXCR, TCRdb re-called the 5' RACE reads, giving one row per CDR3 protein. The sample consists of approximately 560,000 distinct CDR3 sequences, 15% to 20% of them appearing once. Trimming took off 4 bases at V and 4 bases at J, with 5 bases between the two ends. Germline-derived CDR1 and CDR2 are SGDLS and YYNGEE. The CDR3 is 12 amino acids. This clonotype was counted a few times. The genes are TRBV9 and TRBJ2-2, with D hard to call. Sequencing was carried out using PBMCs or a T cell subset sorted from them (not recorded which). This clonotype was sampled from an adult woman who had mild COVID-19 (a few samples of this study predate the infection). Cell type and time point are not known. The CDR3 DNA reads TGTGCCAGCAGCCCGTTCACCGGGGAGCTGTTTTTT. Translation: CASSPFTGELFF.